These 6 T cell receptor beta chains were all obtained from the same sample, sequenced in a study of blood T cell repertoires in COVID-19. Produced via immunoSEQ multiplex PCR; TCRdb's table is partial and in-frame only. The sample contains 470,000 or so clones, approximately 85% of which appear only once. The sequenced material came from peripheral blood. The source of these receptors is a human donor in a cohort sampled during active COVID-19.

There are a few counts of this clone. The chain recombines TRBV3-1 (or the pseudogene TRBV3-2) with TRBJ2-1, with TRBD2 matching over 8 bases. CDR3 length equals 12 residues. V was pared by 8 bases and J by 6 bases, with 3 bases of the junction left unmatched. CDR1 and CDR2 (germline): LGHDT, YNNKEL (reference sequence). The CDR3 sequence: CASGTSGNEQFF. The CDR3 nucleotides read TGTGCCAGCGGGACTAGTGGCAATGAGCAGTTCTTC.

CDR3 in DNA: TGTGCCAGCGCCGGGACAGGCGTCTATGGCTACACCTTC. It is translated as CASAGTGVYGYTF. The V call is TRBV7-2, the J call TRBJ1-2; 8 bases line up with TRBD1. V was pared by 8 bases and J by 4 bases, with 6 bases of the junction left unmatched. Per germline, CDR1 SGHTA and CDR2 FQGNSA. This CDR3 contains 13 residues.

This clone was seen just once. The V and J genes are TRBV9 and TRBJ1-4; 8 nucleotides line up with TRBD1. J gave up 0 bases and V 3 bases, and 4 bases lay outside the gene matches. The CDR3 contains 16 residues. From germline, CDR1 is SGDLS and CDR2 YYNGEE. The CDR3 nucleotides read TGTGCCAGCAGCGCCGACAGGGGATCAACTAATGAAAAACTGTTTTTT. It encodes CASSADRGSTNEKLFF. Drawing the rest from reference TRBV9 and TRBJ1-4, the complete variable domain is DSGVTQTPKHLITATGQRVTLRCSPRSGDLSVYWYQQSLDQGLQFLIQYYNGEERAKGNILERFSAQQFPDLHSELNLSSLELGDSALYFCASSADRGSTNEKLFFGSGTQLSVL.

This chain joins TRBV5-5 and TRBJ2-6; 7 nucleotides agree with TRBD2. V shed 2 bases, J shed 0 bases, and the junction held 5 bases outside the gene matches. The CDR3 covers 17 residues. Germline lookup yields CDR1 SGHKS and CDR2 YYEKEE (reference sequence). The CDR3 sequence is CASSFQGLRSGANVLTF. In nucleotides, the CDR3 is TGTGCCAGCAGCTTTCAGGGACTACGCTCTGGGGCCAACGTCCTGACTTTC.

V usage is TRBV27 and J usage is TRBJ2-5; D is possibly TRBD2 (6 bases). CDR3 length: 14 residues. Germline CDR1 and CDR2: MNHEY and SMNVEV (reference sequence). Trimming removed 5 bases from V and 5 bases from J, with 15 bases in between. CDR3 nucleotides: TGTGCCAGCAGTCTCCACGGTGGGAGGGAGACCCAGTACTTC. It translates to CASSLHGGRETQYF.

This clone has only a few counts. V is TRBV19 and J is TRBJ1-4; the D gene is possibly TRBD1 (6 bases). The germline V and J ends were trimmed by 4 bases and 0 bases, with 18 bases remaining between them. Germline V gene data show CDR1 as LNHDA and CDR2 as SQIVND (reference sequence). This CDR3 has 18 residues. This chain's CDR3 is CASSTIQGRGATNEKLFF. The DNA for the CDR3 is TGTGCCAGTAGTACGATTCAGGGGAGAGGAGCAACTAATGAAAAACTGTTTTTT. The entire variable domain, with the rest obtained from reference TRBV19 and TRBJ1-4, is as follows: DGGITQSPKYLFRKEGQNVTLSCEQNLNHDAMYWYRQDPGQGLRLIYYSQIVNDFQKGDIAEGYSVSREKKESFPLTVTSAQKNPTAFYLCASSTIQGRGATNEKLFFGSGTQLSVL.